This TCR beta chain is drawn from a study of cytomegalovirus exposure and HLA in healthy donors. Regarding the study as a whole: In the analysis, some V segments, TRBV6-2 and TRBV6-3 included, were excluded as indistinguishable. There were approximately 150 TCR beta chains listed as cytomegalovirus-associated.

Comments on this clone: Its antigen is as yet unknown.

The CDR3 consists of 15 residues. Per the germline V gene, CDR1 is MNHNS and CDR2 is SASEGT. Trimming took 6 bases from V and 3 from J; bases not matched to a gene: 8. 13 Jbeta primers and 60 Vbeta primers were used for the PCR. Sequencing used immunoSEQ multiplex PCR; TCRdb keeps in-frame clones, though not all of them. The table includes about 77,000 clones, around 79% detected once. This receptor was identified in a man aged 40-55 years in good health and CMV-seronegative. The chain has TRBV6-1 and TRBJ1-1, with 9 bases lining up with TRBD1. Sequences were obtained from PBMCs. CDR3 in DNA: TGTGCCAGCAGATTCAACAGGGGGCGATACACTGAAGCTTTCTTT. Translated: CASRFNRGRYTEAFF.